This T cell receptor beta chain was recovered during a study of blood T cell repertoires in COVID-19. Whole-study context: Samples taken during acute and convalescent COVID-19 were collected in the United States, Italy and Spain. Sources were T cells, B-cell-depleted T cells, or PBMCs; the material itself was cDNA or gDNA.

Seattle's cohort entered during active infection and was followed longitudinally. Trimming pared 4 bases from V and 0 bases from J, leaving 13 bases between. The CDR3 has 16 residues. From germline, CDR1 is SGHRS and CDR2 YFSETQ. This clone is a singleton in its sample. Authors' analysis steps: Counts of nucleated cells, estimated from reference gene primer amplification, were obtained. TCRdb keeps only in-frame clones here, not all; method: immunoSEQ multiplex PCR. V and J calls and clone size follow that table, whereas D and trimming were derived from the DNA. The sample yields approximately 300,000 clones, more than 70% seen once.

The chain recombines TRBV5-1 with TRBJ1-4; D uncertain. Sequencing was done on a sample of peripheral blood. The TCR originated in a woman younger than 45 with COVID-19, enrolled during active disease. CDR3 nucleotide sequence: TGCGCCAGCAGCGAGGGCCTAACTGCAACTAATGAAAAACTGTTTTTT. It yields the protein CASSEGLTATNEKLFF.